This T cell receptor (beta chain) stems from a study of blood T cell repertoires in COVID-19. In the authors' workflow: From reference gene primer amplification, estimates of nucleated cell counts were derived. Clones were sequenced by immunoSEQ multiplex PCR, and TCRdb holds only the in-frame ones, with some missing. D and trimming come from the DNA, and the V and J calls and clone size come from that table. The repertoire holds some 340,000 clones, with about four fifths as singletons. The germline V gene encodes CDR1 SEHNR and CDR2 FQNEAQ (reference sequence). Trimming removed 5 bases from V and 4 bases from J, with 17 bases in between. This CDR3 is 15 amino acids long. Participant age was roughly 18 to 95 years, and participants resided in approximately 25 US areas. Participants were placed into cohorts based on the clinical history they reported.

V gene TRBV7-9 combines with J gene TRBJ2-5; weak D call: TRBD2 (5 bases). This TCR was recovered from a woman aged 45-59 years who had recovered from COVID-19. Sequenced: PBMCs or T cells enriched from blood (not recorded which). CDR3 protein: CASSPPEGQGETQYF. CDR3 DNA sequence: TGTGCCAGCAGCCCTCCTGAGGGTCAAGGAGAGACCCAGTACTTC.